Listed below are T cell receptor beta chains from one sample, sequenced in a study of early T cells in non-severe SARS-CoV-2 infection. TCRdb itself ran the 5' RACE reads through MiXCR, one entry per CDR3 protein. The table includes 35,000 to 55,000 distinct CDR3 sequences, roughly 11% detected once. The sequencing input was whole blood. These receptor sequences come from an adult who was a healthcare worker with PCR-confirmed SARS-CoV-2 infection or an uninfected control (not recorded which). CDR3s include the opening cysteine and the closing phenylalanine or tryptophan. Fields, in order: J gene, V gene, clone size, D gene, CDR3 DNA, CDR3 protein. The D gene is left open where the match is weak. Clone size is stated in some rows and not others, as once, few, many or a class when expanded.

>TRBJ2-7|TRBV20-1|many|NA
TGCAGTGCTAGAGCAGGGGTACTCTCCTACGAGCAGTACTTC
CSARAGVLSYEQYF
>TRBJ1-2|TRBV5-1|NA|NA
TGCGCCAGCAGCCACGGCGTGGGGGAACGAGCAGAAGGCTACACCTTC
CASSHGVGERAEGYTF
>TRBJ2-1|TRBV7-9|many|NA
TGTGCCAGCAGCTTAGCGGGAGTGAATGAGCAGTTCTTC
CASSLAGVNEQFF
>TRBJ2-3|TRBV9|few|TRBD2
TGTGCCAGCAGCGTTGGGACTAGCGGGAGGAGCACAGATACGCAGTATTTT
CASSVGTSGRSTDTQYF
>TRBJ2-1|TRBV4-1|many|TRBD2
TGCGCCAGCAGCCAAGAATCTAGCGGCAATGAGCAGTTCTTC
CASSQESSGNEQFF
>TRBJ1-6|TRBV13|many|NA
TGTGCCAGCAGCTTAAGTTCCGACTATAATTCACCCCTCCACTTT
CASSLSSDYNSPLHF
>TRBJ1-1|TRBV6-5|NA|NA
TGTGCCAGCAGTTACTCGCCGGAGACCACGATGAACACTGAAGCTTTCTTT
CASSYSPETTMNTEAFF
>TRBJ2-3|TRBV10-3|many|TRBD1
TGTGCCATCAGTGACAGGGGGAACACAGATACGCAGTATTTT
CAISDRGNTDTQYF
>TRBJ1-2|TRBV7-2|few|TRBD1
TGTGCCAGCAGCTTAGGAGGGACAGGGGCCCGAGCATCAGGTGGCTACACCTTC
CASSLGGTGARASGGYTF
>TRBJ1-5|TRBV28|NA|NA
TGTGCCAGCAGTACAGGAAATCAGCCCCAGCATTTT
CASSTGNQPQHF
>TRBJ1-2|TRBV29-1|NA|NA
TGCAGCGTTGAACAATTAGGGTATGGCTACACCTTC
CSVEQLGYGYTF
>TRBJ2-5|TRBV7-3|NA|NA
TGTGCCAGCAGCCAGTCAGGCGAAAAAGAGACCCAGTACTTC
CASSQSGEKETQYF
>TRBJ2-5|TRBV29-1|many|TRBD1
TGCAGCGTTGACCGGGACAGGGGCCAAGAGACCCAGTACTTC
CSVDRDRGQETQYF
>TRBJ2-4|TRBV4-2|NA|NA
TGTGCCAGCAGCCAAGATCGCGGCGGGGACATTCAGTACTTC
CASSQDRGGDIQYF
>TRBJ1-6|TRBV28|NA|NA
TGTGCCAGCAGTTTGGGGGTTAGGGATTCACCCCTCCACTTT
CASSLGVRDSPLHF
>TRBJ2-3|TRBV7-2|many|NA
TGTGCCAGCAGCTTATCGGACCACACAGATACGCAGTATTTT
CASSLSDHTDTQYF
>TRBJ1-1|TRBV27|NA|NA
TGTGCCAGCAGTTTATTTTATTGGAAGAACACTGAAGCTTTCTTT
CASSLFYWKNTEAFF
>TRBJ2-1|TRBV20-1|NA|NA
TGCAGTGCTAGGAACCCTAGGGAGCAGTTCTTC
CSARNPREQFF
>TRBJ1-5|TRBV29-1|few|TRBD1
TGCAGCGCGGGACAGGGGAAGGATCAGCCCCAGCATTTT
CSAGQGKDQPQHF
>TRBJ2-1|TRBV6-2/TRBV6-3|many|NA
TGTGCCAGCGTGCGGGGCTCGCCGGGGGATGAGCAGTTCTTC
CASVRGSPGDEQFF
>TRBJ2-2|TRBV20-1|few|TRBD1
TGCAGTGCTAGAGTCGGGACAGCCAACACCGGGGAGCTGTTTTTT
CSARVGTANTGELFF
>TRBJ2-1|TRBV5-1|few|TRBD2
TGCGCCAGCAGCTTGGGGGGACTAGCGGAGTACAATGAGCAGTTCTTC
CASSLGGLAEYNEQFF
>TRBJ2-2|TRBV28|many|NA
TGTGCCAGCAGTTTAGCCGGGACACGGAACACCGGGGAGCTGTTTTTT
CASSLAGTRNTGELFF
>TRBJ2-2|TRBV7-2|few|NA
TGTGCCAGCAGCTTAGTGCCAGGCCACACCGGGGAGCTGTTTTTT
CASSLVPGHTGELFF
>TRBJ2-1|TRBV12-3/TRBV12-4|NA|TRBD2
TGTGCCAGCAGTTTGACTAGCGGGCCTACCTTAAATGAGCAGTTCTTC
CASSLTSGPTLNEQFF
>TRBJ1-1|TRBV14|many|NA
TGTGCCAGCAGCCAAATCTGGGGAAGCAACACTGAAGCTTTCTTT
CASSQIWGSNTEAFF
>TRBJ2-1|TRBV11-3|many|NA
TGTGCCAGCAGCCCCGGACAGGGAGGGCACGATGAGCAGTTCTTC
CASSPGQGGHDEQFF
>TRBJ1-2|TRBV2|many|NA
TGTGCCAGCAGTGAGAGGGGAGGTCACACCTTC
CASSERGGHTF
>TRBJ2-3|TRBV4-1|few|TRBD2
TGCGCCAGCAGCCCGGGACTAGCGGGAGTCACTGGCACAGATACGCAGTATTTT
CASSPGLAGVTGTDTQYF
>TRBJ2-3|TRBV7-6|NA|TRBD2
TGTGCCAGCAGCCCGCTTTATGGCGGGAGGGCCAATAGAGACGCAGATACGCAGTATTTT
CASSPLYGGRANRDADTQYF
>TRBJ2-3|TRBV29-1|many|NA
TGCAGCGTTGCAGGTCTCACAGATACGCAGTATTTT
CSVAGLTDTQYF
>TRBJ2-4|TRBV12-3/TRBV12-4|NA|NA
TGTGCCAGCAGTACAGGACTCGGGCTAGCCAAAAACATTCAGTACTTC
CASSTGLGLAKNIQYF